This T cell receptor beta chain is from a study of shared clonotypes between healthy human individuals. The CDR3 is 14 amino acids. With V trimmed by 7 bases and J by 4 bases, 7 bases remained unmatched. CDR1 is SGHVS and CDR2 is FQNEAQ in the germline V gene. Study results and caveats: Sequencing depth was a factor that was expected to affect clonotype sharing among donors. Generation probabilities of non-shared clonotypes were lower (relative to those shared by all four donors).

Notes on this clone: Antigen specificity is unknown.

Sequenced by immunoSEQ multiplex PCR; TCRdb stores in-frame clones only, minus some. This sample has some 2,400,000 clones, with approximately 96% found just once. The sample taken for sequencing was naive CD4+ T cells sorted from blood. Subset here: CD45RA+ positively selected. This TCR was recovered from a man younger than 35 in good health. The chain uses TRBV7-8 and TRBJ1-5; the match to TRBD1 covers 7 bases. Written as DNA, the CDR3 is TGTGCCAGCACCCCGACAGGGCAAAATCAGCCCCAGCATTTT. It specifies CASTPTGQNQPQHF.